A single sample gave rise to the 11 T cell receptor beta chains below, sequenced in a study of T cell responses to AZD1222 COVID-19 vaccine. The assay was immunoSEQ multiplex PCR, and TCRdb's table has in-frame clones only and misses some. The repertoire holds about 84,000 clones, with 80% to 90% as singletons. The sample in question was peripheral blood, obtained 28 days after the second AZD1222 dose. The receptors derive from an adult who received the AZD1222 COVID-19 vaccine.

The J gene is TRBJ2-7, the V gene TRBV5-1; no clear D. Trimming stripped 4 bases from V and 2 bases from J, with 10 bases between. Germline assignment: CDR1 SGHRS and CDR2 YFSETQ. This CDR3 contains 13 residues. The CDR3, as DNA: TGCGCCAGCAGCCCCGGGCCAACCTACGAGCAGTACGTC. Its protein is CASSPGPTYEQYV.

This chain joins TRBV12-3 or TRBV12-4 and TRBJ1-4; D is perhaps TRBD1 (5 bases). Trimming cost V 3 bases and J 6 bases, with 8 bases left between them. This CDR3 spans 13 amino acids. The DNA for the CDR3 is TGTGCCAGCAGTTTTCAGGGTGATGAAAAACTGTTTTTT. It encodes CASSFQGDEKLFF.

The chain couples TRBV3-1 (or the pseudogene TRBV3-2) to TRBJ1-3; no definite D call. The CDR3 is 13 residues long. Germline V gene data show CDR1 as LGHDT and CDR2 as YNNKEL (reference sequence). The ends were cut back, 1 base at V and 3 bases at J, with 4 bases in the middle. The CDR3 DNA reads as TGTGCCAGCAGCCAAGTTTTTGGAAACACCATATATTTT. This sequence encodes CASSQVFGNTIYF.

This chain links TRBV18 with TRBJ1-2, with D possibly TRBD1 on 5 matching bases. The CDR3 contains 14 residues. Trimming took off 1 base at V and 4 bases at J, with 10 bases between the two ends. CDR1 and CDR2 (germline): KGHSH, LQKENI. The CDR3 nucleotides read TGTGCCAGCTCACCACAGGACACTTCCTATGGCTACACCTTC. As protein: CASSPQDTSYGYTF.

The rearrangement uses TRBV3-1 (or the pseudogene TRBV3-2) and TRBJ2-1; TRBD2 matches at 8 bases. The CDR3 extends over 18 amino acids. V shed 0 bases, J shed 8 bases, and the junction held 15 bases outside the gene matches. Per the germline V gene, CDR1 is LGHDT and CDR2 is YNNKEL (reference sequence). Written as DNA, the CDR3 is TGTGCCAGCAGCCAAGATGATTTACCGGGACTAGGTCGAGATGAGCAGTTCTTC. Translating it yields CASSQDDLPGLGRDEQFF.

The J gene is TRBJ2-6, the V gene TRBV7-6; no clear D gene. The CDR3 has 17 residues. V was trimmed by 0 bases and J by 0 bases, leaving 9 bases between them. Germline assignment: CDR1 SGHVS and CDR2 FNYEAQ. This chain's CDR3 is CASSLAGSFSGANVLTF. CDR3 nucleotides: TGTGCCAGCAGCTTAGCGGGCAGTTTCTCTGGGGCCAACGTCCTGACTTTC.

This chain uses TRBV12-3 or TRBV12-4 with TRBJ2-1, with unresolved D. Trimming took off 2 bases at V and 15 bases at J, with 14 bases between the two ends. The CDR3 has 12 amino acids. CDR3 loop: CASSLRAAPWFF. In nucleotides, the CDR3 is TGTGCCAGCAGTTTAAGGGCAGCTCCATGGTTCTTC.

This clone was observed a single time. CDR3 loop: CASSTQEYQPQHF. As DNA, the CDR3 is TGTGCCAGCAGTACCCAGGAGTATCAGCCCCAGCATTTT. The rearrangement links TRBV6-6 to TRBJ1-5, with D unclear. The CDR3 sequence is 13 residues long. V lost 5 bases, J lost 5 bases, and 10 bases lay in between. Per the germline V gene, CDR1 is MNHNY and CDR2 is SVGAGI (reference sequence).

This clone was detected once. This sequence joins TRBV27 and TRBJ1-4; tentatively, D is TRBD1 (5 bases). V was clipped by 6 bases and J by 5 bases, with 13 bases between them. The germline gives CDR1 MNHEY, CDR2 SMNVEV (reference sequence). This CDR3 is 14 amino acids long. CDR3 loop: CASSQSRGNEKLFF. CDR3 sequence (DNA): TGTGCCAGCAGCCAGAGCCGGGGGAATGAAAAACTGTTTTTT.

This clone occurred a few times. The rearrangement joins TRBV7-2 to TRBJ2-2; 10 bases match TRBD2. The CDR3 is 17 amino acids. The germline V gene encodes CDR1 SGHTA and CDR2 FQGNSA. V shed 0 bases, J shed 5 bases, and the junction held 6 bases outside the gene matches. The CDR3 reads CASSLAPSGSSTGELFF. For the CDR3, the DNA is TGTGCCAGCAGCTTAGCTCCTAGCGGGAGCTCTACCGGGGAGCTGTTTTTT.

V is TRBV2 and J is TRBJ1-4; D uncertain. The CDR3 extends over 13 amino acids. The germline CDR1 and CDR2 sequences are SNHLY and FYNNEI. The V end was cut by 7 bases, the J end by 8 bases, with 14 bases between. CDR3 residues: CASKAGLPEKLFF. DNA for the CDR3: TGTGCCAGCAAAGCTGGACTGCCCGAAAAACTGTTTTTT.